One and the same sample provided the 11 T cell receptor beta chains below, sequenced in a study of T-cell reconstitution after alpha-beta-depleted transplantation in children. Unique molecular identifiers featured in how the TCRbeta library was prepared. MiXCR was run by TCRdb on the PCR reads, yielding one entry per CDR3 protein. The table shows about 200,000 distinct CDR3 sequences, with 5% to 6.5% occurring only once. The source was PBMCs, collected before TCRalphabeta/CD19-depleted stem cell transplant. These receptors were taken from a girl in the first two years of life with combined immunodeficiency, due to receive a stem cell transplant.

This clonotype was found many times. This chain uses TRBV7-8 with TRBJ2-2, with D hard to call. This CDR3 region has 17 residues. Trimming took 6 bases from V and 2 from J, leaving 19 bases between them. Germline-derived CDR1 and CDR2 are SGHVS and FQNEAQ. This chain's CDR3 is CASRPFLGTTNTGELFF. In DNA, the CDR3 is TGTGCCAGCAGGCCTTTCCTAGGAACCACAAACACCGGGGAGCTGTTTTTT.

The genes are TRBV3-1 and TRBJ1-1; no clear D. The CDR3 is 14 amino acids. Germline lookup yields CDR1 LGHDT and CDR2 YNNKEL (reference sequence). Trimming shortened V by 3 bases and J by 4 bases, and 12 bases separated the two germline ends. The CDR3 here is CASSQFSGSTEAFF. The DNA for the CDR3 is TGTGCCAGCAGCCAGTTTTCTGGGAGCACTGAAGCTTTCTTT.

This clonotype was counted at least ten times. V is TRBV12-3 or TRBV12-4 and J is TRBJ1-2; 8 bases line up with TRBD1. With V trimmed by 6 bases and J by 6 bases, 9 bases remained unmatched. CDR3 length: 14 residues. CDR3 DNA sequence: TGTGCCAGCAGCGAAGGGACAGGCCCGAATGGCTACACCTTC. This translates into CASSEGTGPNGYTF.

This clonotype showed up many times. This chain uses TRBV7-2 with TRBJ2-1; D is unclear. CDR1 and CDR2 (germline): SGHTA, FQGNSA. The CDR3 is 14 residues long. With 2 bases removed from V and 6 bases from J, the gap between germline ends came to 11 bases. CDR3 coding DNA: TGTGCCAGCAGCTTAAAGCCCACAGTCAATGAGCAGTTCTTC. Protein product: CASSLKPTVNEQFF.

This clonotype was seen only a few times. The chain is built from TRBV20-1 and TRBJ1-3; no reliable D call. CDR1 DFQATT and CDR2 SNEGSKA come from the germline V gene (reference sequence). The germline V and J ends were trimmed by 5 bases and 3 bases, with 14 bases remaining between them. CDR3 size: 14 residues. The CDR3 nucleotides are TGCAGTGCTCACCCCGGTACCTTTGGAAACACCATATATTTT. Its translation: CSAHPGTFGNTIYF.

This clonotype was seen repeatedly, ten times or more. This chain uses TRBV7-8 with TRBJ2-1; 8 bases map to TRBD2. The V gene's germline CDR1 is SGHVS and CDR2 FQNEAQ. Germline trimming cut 7 bases from V and 9 bases from J; bases unmatched to any gene: 14. This CDR3 is built from 15 residues. DNA for the CDR3: TGTGCCAGCATTAATAAGGCCGGGACTAGAATTGAGCAGTTCTTC. The encoded protein is CASINKAGTRIEQFF.

At least ten counts were recorded for this clonotype. The rearrangement uses TRBV4-3 and TRBJ2-5, with a weak D call TRBD2 (6 bases). V was clipped by 4 bases and J by 4 bases, with 16 bases between them. CDR1 and CDR2 (germline): LGHNA, YSLEER. The CDR3 runs 15 residues. CDR3 amino acids: CASSLGGNRGETQYF. In nucleotides, the CDR3 is TGCGCCAGCAGCCTCGGAGGGAATCGAGGAGAGACCCAGTACTTC.

This clonotype has ten or more counts. The rearrangement uses TRBV3-1 and TRBJ2-1; 15 bases agree with TRBD2. The CDR3 is 17 amino acids. V trimming: 1 base; J trimming: 5 bases; junction bases outside the gene matches: 3. Germline CDR1 LGHDT, CDR2 YNNKEL (reference sequence). CDR3 nucleotides: TGTGCCAGCAGCCAAGTCGGGACTAGCGGGAGGAACAATGAGCAGTTCTTC. Its protein product is CASSQVGTSGRNNEQFF.

The table lists this clonotype with many counts. This chain joins TRBV7-6 and TRBJ1-6, with D possibly being TRBD1 (6 bases). Trimming left V 1 base short and J 13 bases short, with 14 bases between. CDR1 and CDR2 from the germline V gene are SGHVS and FNYEAQ. There are 14 residues in the CDR3. CDR3 coding DNA: TGTGCCAGCAGCTTAGAGGACAGTACTGATCCCCTCCACTTT. Translation gives CASSLEDSTDPLHF. The full variable domain, with the rest looked up from reference TRBV7-6 and TRBJ1-6, is GAGVSQSPRYKVTKRGQDVALRCDPISGHVSLYWYRQALGQGPEFLTYFNYEAQQDKSGLPNDRFSAERPEGSISTLTIQRTEQRDSAMYRCASSLEDSTDPLHFGNGTRLTVT.

This clonotype was found many times. The J gene is TRBJ2-7, the V gene TRBV6-5; D gene ambiguous. CDR3 size: 16 residues. V was cut by 0 bases and J by 0 bases, with 12 bases left in between. Germline V gene data show CDR1 as MNHEY and CDR2 as SVGAGI. The CDR3: CASSYSSGSSSYEQYF. The CDR3, as DNA: TGTGCCAGCAGTTACTCGTCAGGTTCAAGCTCCTACGAGCAGTACTTC.

This clonotype was counted at least ten times. This rearrangement joins TRBV20-1 to TRBJ2-1, with 7 positions matching TRBD1. CDR1 is DFQATT, CDR2 SNEGSKA, per germline (reference sequence). This CDR3 is built from 15 residues. The V gene end was trimmed by 7 bases and the J gene end by 4 bases; junction bases not matched to a gene: 13. This CDR3 reads CSGGDRDSPYNEQFF. CDR3 coding DNA: TGCAGTGGTGGTGATCGGGACAGTCCTTACAATGAGCAGTTCTTC.